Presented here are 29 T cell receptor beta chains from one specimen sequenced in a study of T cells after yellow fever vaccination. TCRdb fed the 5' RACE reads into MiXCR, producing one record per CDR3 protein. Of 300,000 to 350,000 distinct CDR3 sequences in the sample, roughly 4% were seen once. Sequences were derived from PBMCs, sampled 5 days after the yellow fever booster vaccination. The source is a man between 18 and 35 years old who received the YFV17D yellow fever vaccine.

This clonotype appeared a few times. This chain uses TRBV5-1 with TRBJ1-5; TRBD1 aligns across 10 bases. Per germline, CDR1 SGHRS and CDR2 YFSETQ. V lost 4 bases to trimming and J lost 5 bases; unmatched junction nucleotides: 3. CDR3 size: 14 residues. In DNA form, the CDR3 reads TGCGCCAGCAGCGAAGGGACAGGGGATCAGCCCCAGCATTTT. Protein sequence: CASSEGTGDQPQHF.

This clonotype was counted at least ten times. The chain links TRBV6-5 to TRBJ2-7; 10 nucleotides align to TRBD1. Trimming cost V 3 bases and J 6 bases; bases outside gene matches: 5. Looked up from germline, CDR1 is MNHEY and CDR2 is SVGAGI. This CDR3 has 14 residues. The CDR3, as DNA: TGTGCCAGCAGTTATGGGACAGGGGCCCTCGAGCAGTACTTC. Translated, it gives CASSYGTGALEQYF.

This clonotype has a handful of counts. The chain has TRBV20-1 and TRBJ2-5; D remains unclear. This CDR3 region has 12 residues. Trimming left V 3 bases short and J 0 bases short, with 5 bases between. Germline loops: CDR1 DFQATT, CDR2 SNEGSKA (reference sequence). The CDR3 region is CSASPHQETQYF. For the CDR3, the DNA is TGCAGTGCTAGTCCTCACCAAGAGACCCAGTACTTC.

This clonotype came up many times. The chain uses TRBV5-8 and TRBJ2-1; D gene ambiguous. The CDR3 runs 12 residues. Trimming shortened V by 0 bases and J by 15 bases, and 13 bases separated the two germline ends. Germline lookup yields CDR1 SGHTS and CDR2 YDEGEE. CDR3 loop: CASSLAVLRRFF. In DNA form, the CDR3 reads TGTGCCAGCAGCTTGGCCGTGCTCCGGAGGTTCTTC.

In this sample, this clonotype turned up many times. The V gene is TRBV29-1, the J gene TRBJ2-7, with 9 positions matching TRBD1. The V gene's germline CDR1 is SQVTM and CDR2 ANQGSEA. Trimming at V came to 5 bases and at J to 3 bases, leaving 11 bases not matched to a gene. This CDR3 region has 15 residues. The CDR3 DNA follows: TGCAGCGTTCTAACGTCGACAGGGGGGTTCTACGAGCAGTACTTC. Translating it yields CSVLTSTGGFYEQYF.

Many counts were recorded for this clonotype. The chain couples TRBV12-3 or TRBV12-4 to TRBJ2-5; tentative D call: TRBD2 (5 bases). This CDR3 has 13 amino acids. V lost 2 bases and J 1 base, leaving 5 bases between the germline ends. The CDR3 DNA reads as TGTGCCAGCAGTTTAACTAGCCAAGAGACCCAGTACTTC. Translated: CASSLTSQETQYF.

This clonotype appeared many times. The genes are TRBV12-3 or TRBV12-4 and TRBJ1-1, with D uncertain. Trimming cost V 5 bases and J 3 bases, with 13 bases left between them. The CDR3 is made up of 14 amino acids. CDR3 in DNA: TGTGCCAGCAGTCTAACGTCTTGGGACACTGAAGCTTTCTTT. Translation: CASSLTSWDTEAFF.

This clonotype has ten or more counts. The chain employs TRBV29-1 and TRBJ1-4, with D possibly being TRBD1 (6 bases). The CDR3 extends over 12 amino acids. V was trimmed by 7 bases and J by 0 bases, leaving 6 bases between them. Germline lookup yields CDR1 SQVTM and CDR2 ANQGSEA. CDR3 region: CSAGATNEKLFF. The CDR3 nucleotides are TGCAGCGCAGGGGCAACTAATGAAAAACTGTTTTTT.

The CDR3 nucleotides read TGTGCCAGCAGCGAATTGGGTAACTACAATGAGCAGTTCTTC. Residues: CASSELGNYNEQFF. This chain uses TRBV27 with TRBJ2-1; D gene ambiguous. Germline V gene lookup returns CDR1 MNHEY and CDR2 SMNVEV (reference sequence). The CDR3 sequence is 14 residues long. Trimming took off 6 bases at V and 3 bases at J, with 12 bases between the two ends.

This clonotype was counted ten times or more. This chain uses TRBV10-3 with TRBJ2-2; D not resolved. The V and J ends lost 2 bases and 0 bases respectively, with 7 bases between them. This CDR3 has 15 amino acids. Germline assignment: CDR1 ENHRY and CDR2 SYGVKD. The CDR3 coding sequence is TGTGCCATCAGTGAGATGACAACGAACACCGGGGAGCTGTTTTTT. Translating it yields CAISEMTTNTGELFF.

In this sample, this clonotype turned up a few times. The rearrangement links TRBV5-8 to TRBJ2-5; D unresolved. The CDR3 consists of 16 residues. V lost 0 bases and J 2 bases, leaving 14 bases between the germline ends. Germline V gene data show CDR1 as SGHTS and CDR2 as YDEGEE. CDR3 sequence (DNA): TGTGCCAGCAGCTTGGGGTACAACAGCGAACAAGAGACCCAGTACTTC. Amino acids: CASSLGYNSEQETQYF. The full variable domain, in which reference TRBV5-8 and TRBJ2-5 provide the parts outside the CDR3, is EAGVTQSPTHLIKTRGQQATLRCSPISGHTSVYWYQQALGLGLQFLLWYDEGEERNRGNFPPRFSGRQFPNYSSELNVNALELEDSALYLCASSLGYNSEQETQYFGPGTRLLVL.

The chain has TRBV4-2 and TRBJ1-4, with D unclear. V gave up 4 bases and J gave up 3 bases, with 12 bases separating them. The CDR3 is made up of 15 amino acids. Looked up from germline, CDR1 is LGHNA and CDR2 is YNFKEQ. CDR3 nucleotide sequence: TGTGCCAGCAGCCTCAACCTTAACTCTAATGAAAAACTGTTTTTT. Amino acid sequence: CASSLNLNSNEKLFF.

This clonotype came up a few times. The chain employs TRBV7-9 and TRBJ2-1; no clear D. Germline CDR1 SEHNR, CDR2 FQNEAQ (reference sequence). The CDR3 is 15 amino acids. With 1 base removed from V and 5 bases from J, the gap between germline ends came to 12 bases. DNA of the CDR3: TGTGCCAGCAGCTTAGGGATCGGGCAAAACAATGAGCAGTTCTTC. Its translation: CASSLGIGQNNEQFF.

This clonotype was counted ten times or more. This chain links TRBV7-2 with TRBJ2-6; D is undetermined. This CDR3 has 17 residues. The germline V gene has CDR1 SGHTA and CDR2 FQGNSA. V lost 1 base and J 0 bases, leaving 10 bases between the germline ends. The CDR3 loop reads CASSLVAGTSGANVLTF. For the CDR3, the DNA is TGTGCCAGCAGCTTAGTCGCCGGCACCTCTGGGGCCAACGTCCTGACTTTC.

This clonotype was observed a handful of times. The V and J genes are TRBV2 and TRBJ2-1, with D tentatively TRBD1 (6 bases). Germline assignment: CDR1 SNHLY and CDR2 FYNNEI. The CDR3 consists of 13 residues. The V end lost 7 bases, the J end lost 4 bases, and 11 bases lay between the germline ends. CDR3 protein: CASTIGTYNEQFF. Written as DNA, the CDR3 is TGTGCCAGCACCATCGGGACATACAATGAGCAGTTCTTC.

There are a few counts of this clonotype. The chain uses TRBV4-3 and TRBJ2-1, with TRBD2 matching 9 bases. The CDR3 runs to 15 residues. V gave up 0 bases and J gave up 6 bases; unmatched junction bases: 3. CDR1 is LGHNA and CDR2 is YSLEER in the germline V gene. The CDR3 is CASSQDMGLANEQFF. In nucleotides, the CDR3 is TGCGCCAGCAGCCAAGATATGGGACTAGCCAATGAGCAGTTCTTC.

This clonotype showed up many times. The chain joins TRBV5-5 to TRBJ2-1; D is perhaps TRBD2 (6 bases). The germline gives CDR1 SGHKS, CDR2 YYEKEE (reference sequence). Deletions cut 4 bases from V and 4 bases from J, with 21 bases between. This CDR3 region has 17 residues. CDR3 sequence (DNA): TGTGCCAGCAGCGACCCCGCACAGCGGAGGGTTTACAATGAGCAGTTCTTC. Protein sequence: CASSDPAQRRVYNEQFF.

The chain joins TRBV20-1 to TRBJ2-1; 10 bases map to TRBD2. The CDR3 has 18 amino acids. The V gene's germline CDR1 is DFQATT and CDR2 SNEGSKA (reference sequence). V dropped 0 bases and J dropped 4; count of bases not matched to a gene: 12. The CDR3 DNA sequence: TGCAGTGCTAGAGATTCCCCGAGGTTACTAGCGGGGTACAATGAGCAGTTCTTC. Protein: CSARDSPRLLAGYNEQFF.

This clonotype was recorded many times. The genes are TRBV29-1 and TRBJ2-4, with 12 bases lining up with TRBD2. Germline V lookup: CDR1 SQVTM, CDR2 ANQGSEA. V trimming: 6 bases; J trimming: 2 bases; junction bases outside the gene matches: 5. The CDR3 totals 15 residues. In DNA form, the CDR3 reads TGCAGCGTGCAAGGACTAGCGGGGTCCAAAAACATTCAGTACTTC. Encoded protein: CSVQGLAGSKNIQYF.

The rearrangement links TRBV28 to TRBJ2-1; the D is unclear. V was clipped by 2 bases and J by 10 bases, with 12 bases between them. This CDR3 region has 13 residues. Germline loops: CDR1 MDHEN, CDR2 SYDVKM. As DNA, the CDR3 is TGTGCCAGCAGTTTAATGGCAGGCCTGGAGCAGTTCTTC. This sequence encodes CASSLMAGLEQFF.

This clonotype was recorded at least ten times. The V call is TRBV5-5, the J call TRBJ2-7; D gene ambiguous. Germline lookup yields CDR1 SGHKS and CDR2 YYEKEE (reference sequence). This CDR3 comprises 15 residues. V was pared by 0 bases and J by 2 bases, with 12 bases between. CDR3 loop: CASSLAVTQAYEQYF. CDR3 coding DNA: TGTGCCAGCAGCTTGGCCGTGACCCAAGCCTACGAGCAGTACTTC.

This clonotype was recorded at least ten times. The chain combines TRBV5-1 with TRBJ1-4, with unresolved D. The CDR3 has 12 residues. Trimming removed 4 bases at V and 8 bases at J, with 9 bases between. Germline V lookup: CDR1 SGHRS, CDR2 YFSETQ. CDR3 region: CASSPRGEKLFF. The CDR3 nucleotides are TGCGCCAGCAGCCCGAGAGGCGAAAAACTGTTTTTT.

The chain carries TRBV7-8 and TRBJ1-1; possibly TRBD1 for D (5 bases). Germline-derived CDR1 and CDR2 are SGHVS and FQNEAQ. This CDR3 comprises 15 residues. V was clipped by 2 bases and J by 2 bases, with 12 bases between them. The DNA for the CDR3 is TGTGCCAGCAGCTTATATGGGGCGATTAACACTGAAGCTTTCTTT. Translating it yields CASSLYGAINTEAFF. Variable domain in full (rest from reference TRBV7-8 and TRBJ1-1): GAGVSQSPRYKVAKRGQDVALRCDPISGHVSLFWYQQALGQGPEFLTYFQNEAQLDKSGLPSDRFFAERPEGSVSTLKIQRTQQEDSAVYLCASSLYGAINTEAFFGQGTRLTVV.

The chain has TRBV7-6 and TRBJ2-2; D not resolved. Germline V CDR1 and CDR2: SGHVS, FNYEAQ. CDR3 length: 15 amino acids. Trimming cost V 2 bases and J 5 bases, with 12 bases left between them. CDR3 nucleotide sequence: TGTGCCAGCAGCTTAAGTTTTAGAAGGACCGGGGAGCTGTTTTTT. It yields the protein CASSLSFRRTGELFF.

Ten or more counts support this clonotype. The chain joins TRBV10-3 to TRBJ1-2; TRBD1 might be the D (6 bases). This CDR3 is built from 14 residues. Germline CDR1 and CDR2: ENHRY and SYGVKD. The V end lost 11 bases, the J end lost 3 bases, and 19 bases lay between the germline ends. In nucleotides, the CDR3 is TGTGCCGTCCGCTATCAGGACAGAGACTATGGCTACACCTTC. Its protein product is CAVRYQDRDYGYTF.

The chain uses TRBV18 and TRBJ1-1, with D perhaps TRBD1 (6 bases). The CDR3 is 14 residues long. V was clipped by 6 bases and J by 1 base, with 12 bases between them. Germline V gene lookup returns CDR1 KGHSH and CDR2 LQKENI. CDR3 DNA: TGTGCCAGCTCGCGGACAGCTTCGAACACTGAAGCTTTCTTT. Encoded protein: CASSRTASNTEAFF.

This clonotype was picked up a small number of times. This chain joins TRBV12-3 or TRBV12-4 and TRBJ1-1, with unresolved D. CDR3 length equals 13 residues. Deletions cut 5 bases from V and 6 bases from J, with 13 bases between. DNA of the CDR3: TGTGCCAGCAGTCCCAGTTGGGCGGCTGAAGCTTTCTTT. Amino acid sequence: CASSPSWAAEAFF.

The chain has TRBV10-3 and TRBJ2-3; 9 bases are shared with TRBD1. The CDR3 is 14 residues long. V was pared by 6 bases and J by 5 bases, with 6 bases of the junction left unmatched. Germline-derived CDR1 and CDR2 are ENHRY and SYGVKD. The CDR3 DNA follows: TGTGCCATCAGGCAGACAGGGGGTGGAGATACGCAGTATTTT. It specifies CAIRQTGGGDTQYF.

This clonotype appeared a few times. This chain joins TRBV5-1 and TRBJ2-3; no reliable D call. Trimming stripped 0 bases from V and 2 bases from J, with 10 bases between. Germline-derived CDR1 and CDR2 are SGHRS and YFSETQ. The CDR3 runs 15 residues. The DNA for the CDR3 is TGCGCCAGCAGCTTGGCCTTGGACCCCACAGATACGCAGTATTTT. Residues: CASSLALDPTDTQYF.